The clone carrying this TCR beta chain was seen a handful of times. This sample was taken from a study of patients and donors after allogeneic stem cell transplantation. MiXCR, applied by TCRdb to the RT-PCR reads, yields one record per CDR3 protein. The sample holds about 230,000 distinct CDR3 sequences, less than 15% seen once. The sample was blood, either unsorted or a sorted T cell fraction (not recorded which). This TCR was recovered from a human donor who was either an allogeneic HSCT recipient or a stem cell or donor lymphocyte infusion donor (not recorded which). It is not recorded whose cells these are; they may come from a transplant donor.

In nucleotides, the CDR3 is TGTGCCAGCAGTGAAACAAGGGGGGATGGCTACACCTTC. It encodes CASSETRGDGYTF. This chain connects TRBV6-1 to TRBJ1-2, with TRBD1 as a possible D gene (6 bases). Trimming removed 2 bases at V and 6 bases at J, with 10 bases between. Germline V lookup: CDR1 MNHNS, CDR2 SASEGT. The CDR3 spans 13 residues.